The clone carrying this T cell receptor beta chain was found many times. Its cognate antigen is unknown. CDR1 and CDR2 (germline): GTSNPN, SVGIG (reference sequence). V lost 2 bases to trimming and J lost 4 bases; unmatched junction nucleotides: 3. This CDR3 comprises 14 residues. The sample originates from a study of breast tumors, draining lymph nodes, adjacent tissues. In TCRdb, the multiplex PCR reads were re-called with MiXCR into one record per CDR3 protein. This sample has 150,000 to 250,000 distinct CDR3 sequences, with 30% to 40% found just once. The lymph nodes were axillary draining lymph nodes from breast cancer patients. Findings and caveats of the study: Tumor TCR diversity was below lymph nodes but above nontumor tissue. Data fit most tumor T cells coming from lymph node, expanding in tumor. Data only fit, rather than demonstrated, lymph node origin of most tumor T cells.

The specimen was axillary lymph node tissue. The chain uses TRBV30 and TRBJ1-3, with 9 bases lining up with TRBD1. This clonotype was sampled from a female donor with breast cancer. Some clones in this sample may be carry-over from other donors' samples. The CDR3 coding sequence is TGTGCCTGGAGTATCGGACAGGGGGGAAACACCATATATTTT. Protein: CAWSIGQGGNTIYF.